The 21 T cell receptor beta chains below all came from one sample that was sequenced in a study of T cell repertoires in ileal Crohn's disease. Specified time point: proximal margin of the surgical specimen (macroscopically non-inflamed). Sequencing was performed with immunoSEQ multiplex PCR; in TCRdb, only in-frame clones are kept and a portion is missing. The profile shows thousands of clones, roughly 80% of them singletons. The source material was ileal tissue. The receptors originated from an adult with Crohn's disease.

In its sample, this clone was seen once. The J gene is TRBJ1-3, the V gene TRBV9; D not certain. V was pared by 0 bases and J by 2 bases, with 9 bases between. Germline V CDR1 and CDR2: SGDLS, YYNGEE. The CDR3 is made up of 15 amino acids. The CDR3 is CASSVGVAAGNTIYF. The CDR3 bases are TGTGCCAGCAGCGTAGGAGTGGCCGCTGGAAACACCATATATTTT.

The chain couples TRBV15 to TRBJ2-7, with D perhaps matching TRBD1 (5 bases). V was cut by 0 bases and J by 1 base, with 13 bases left in between. From germline, CDR1 is LNHNV and CDR2 YYDKDF (reference sequence). The CDR3 runs 16 residues. CDR3 protein: CATSRDRSRASYEQYF. The CDR3 region has the DNA TGTGCCACCAGCAGAGATAGGAGCAGGGCATCCTACGAGCAGTACTTC.

The sample holds a few counts of this clone. V gene TRBV13 combines with J gene TRBJ2-7, with D maybe TRBD1 (6 bases). CDR3 length: 16 amino acids. Germline V gene lookup returns CDR1 PRHDT and CDR2 FYEKMQ (reference sequence). Trimming shortened V by 1 base and J by 3 bases, and 16 bases separated the two germline ends. Written as DNA, the CDR3 is TGTGCCAGCAGCTTAGACCGAACAGGGTTGGGCTACGAGCAGTACTTC. Translation gives CASSLDRTGLGYEQYF.

This chain joins TRBV6-6 and TRBJ2-3, with D perhaps matching TRBD2 (7 bases). Per the germline V gene, CDR1 is MNHNY and CDR2 is SVGAGI (reference sequence). V lost 7 bases and J 5 bases, leaving 19 bases between the germline ends. This CDR3 is built from 15 residues. The CDR3 nucleotides are TGTGCCAGCATTCCGGGGGGCCGAACCGAAGATACGCAGTATTTT. This encodes CASIPGGRTEDTQYF.

This clone is judged large. This sequence joins TRBV10-2 and TRBJ1-2; D is ambiguous. V dropped 3 bases and J dropped 8 bases, with 10 bases sitting between them. From germline, CDR1 is WSHSY and CDR2 SAAADI. This CDR3 has 12 amino acids. The CDR3 DNA follows: TGCGCCAGCAGTGAAGGACCGGGGGGCTACACCTTC. Amino acid sequence: CASSEGPGGYTF.

This chain links TRBV28 with TRBJ1-2, with 8 bases identical to TRBD1. The germline gives CDR1 MDHEN, CDR2 SYDVKM. The V gene end was trimmed by 3 bases and the J gene end by 7 bases; junction bases not matched to a gene: 4. The length of the CDR3 is 13 residues. CDR3 amino acids: CASSFQGAFGYTF. CDR3 in DNA: TGTGCCAGCAGTTTTCAGGGGGCGTTTGGCTACACCTTC.

This chain uses TRBV30 with TRBJ1-5; 9 bases align to TRBD1. This CDR3 contains 15 residues. Trimming cost V 2 bases and J 3 bases; bases outside gene matches: 5. Germline loops: CDR1 GTSNPN, CDR2 SVGIG (reference sequence). CDR3 nucleotide sequence: TGTGCCTGGAGTTCGACAGGGGGGGCCAATCAGCCCCAGCATTTT. It translates to CAWSSTGGANQPQHF. Supplemented by reference TRBV30 and TRBJ1-5, the full variable domain reads SQTIHQWPATLVQPVGSPLSLECTVEGTSNPNLYWYRQAAGRGLQLLFYSVGIGQISSEVPQNLSASRPQDRQFILSSKKLLLSDSGFYLCAWSSTGGANQPQHFGDGTRLSIL.

V gene TRBV19 combines with J gene TRBJ2-1; TRBD2 aligns across 12 bases. Trimming removed 3 bases from V and 5 bases from J; junction bases left unmatched: 11. Germline loops: CDR1 LNHDA, CDR2 SQIVND (reference sequence). The CDR3 consists of 18 residues. Here the CDR3 DNA reads TGTGCCAGTAGTATGATGGCTAGCGGGAGGGCCTGGGACAATGAGCAGTTCTTC. Its translation is CASSMMASGRAWDNEQFF.

The gene calls are TRBV7-9 and TRBJ2-7; tentatively, D is TRBD2 (5 bases). The ends were cut back, 4 bases at V and 3 bases at J, with 16 bases in the middle. This CDR3 is built from 15 residues. Germline lookup yields CDR1 SEHNR and CDR2 FQNEAQ (reference sequence). The CDR3 sequence is CASSSLSSSRYEQYF. As DNA, the CDR3 is TGTGCCAGCAGCTCCCTCTCTAGCAGCCGCTACGAGCAGTACTTC.

This clone came up once. V gene TRBV7-9 combines with J gene TRBJ2-1; D is unresolved. The CDR3 runs to 12 residues. The germline V and J ends were trimmed by 5 bases and 7 bases, with 9 bases remaining between them. Germline lookup yields CDR1 SEHNR and CDR2 FQNEAQ (reference sequence). The CDR3 bases are TGTGCCAGCAGCCCTATTTCAAATGAGCAGTTCTTC. Translation: CASSPISNEQFF.

This clone has only a few counts. The V gene is TRBV6-5, the J gene TRBJ1-5; no clear D. The CDR3 has 15 residues. The V and J ends lost 6 bases and 7 bases respectively, with 19 bases between them. The germline V gene encodes CDR1 MNHEY and CDR2 SVGAGI. The CDR3 reads CASSPTDGFEQPQHF. The CDR3 nucleotides read TGTGCCAGCAGCCCCACGGACGGGTTTGAGCAGCCCCAGCATTTT.

J is TRBJ1-5 and V is TRBV4-3, with TRBD1 as a possible D gene (5 bases). Germline V gene lookup returns CDR1 LGHNA and CDR2 YSLEER. CDR3 length: 15 residues. V was pared by 0 bases and J by 7 bases, with 13 bases between. In nucleotides, the CDR3 is TGCGCCAGCAGCCAAGATCGGGCAGGGTGGCAGCCCCAGCATTTT. Amino acid sequence: CASSQDRAGWQPQHF.

The genes are TRBV29-1 and TRBJ1-2; possible D gene TRBD1, 5 bases. V was clipped by 5 bases and J by 0 bases, with 10 bases between them. This CDR3 contains 13 residues. Germline-derived CDR1 and CDR2 are SQVTM and ANQGSEA. The DNA for the CDR3 is TGCAGCGTTCGACAGCACCCTAACTATGGCTACACCTTC. It encodes CSVRQHPNYGYTF.

The sample holds a few counts of this clone. The rearrangement joins TRBV19 to TRBJ1-2, with 7 bases aligning to TRBD1. The CDR3 has 14 residues. CDR1 is LNHDA and CDR2 is SQIVND in the germline V gene (reference sequence). The J segment lost 4 bases and the V segment lost 5 bases, leaving 7 bases of the junction unmatched. The chain's CDR3 is CASSRDRFIYGYTF. The CDR3 region has the DNA TGTGCCAGTAGTCGGGACAGATTCATCTATGGCTACACCTTC.

This chain joins TRBV27 and TRBJ2-1; D might be TRBD1 (6 bases). The CDR3 consists of 18 residues. CDR1 and CDR2 from the germline V gene are MNHEY and SMNVEV (reference sequence). V was trimmed by 2 bases and J by 5 bases, leaving 22 bases between them. CDR3 amino acids: CASSLKFWDIPGNNEQFF. The CDR3 region has the DNA TGTGCCAGCAGTTTAAAGTTCTGGGACATTCCTGGGAACAATGAGCAGTTCTTC.

V and J are TRBV28 and TRBJ1-1; D is possibly TRBD1 (5 bases). The V end lost 6 bases, the J end lost 3 bases, and 20 bases lay between the germline ends. The CDR3 length is 16 residues. CDR1 MDHEN and CDR2 SYDVKM come from the germline V gene. The CDR3 spells CASSLNPGTAHTEAFF. The CDR3 nucleotides read TGTGCCAGCAGCCTCAACCCGGGGACGGCGCACACTGAAGCTTTCTTT.

This chain uses TRBV7-2 with TRBJ2-7; no clear D. Trimming left V 5 bases short and J 0 bases short, with 8 bases between. Per germline, CDR1 SGHTA and CDR2 FQGNSA. The CDR3 sequence is 13 residues long. In DNA form, the CDR3 reads TGTGCCAGCAGCCCGGCATTCTCCTACGAGCAGTACTTC. Its translation: CASSPAFSYEQYF.

The chain joins TRBV5-1 to TRBJ2-5; possible D gene TRBD1, 6 bases. V lost 4 bases and J 5 bases, leaving 21 bases between the germline ends. Per the germline V gene, CDR1 is SGHRS and CDR2 is YFSETQ. This CDR3 is 16 amino acids long. The CDR3 DNA reads as TGCGCCAGCAGCGCCGTCGCATGGACAGCAATTGAGACCCAGTACTTC. Translation gives CASSAVAWTAIETQYF.

The V call is TRBV15, the J call TRBJ2-3, with 11 bases lining up with TRBD2. This CDR3 comprises 17 residues. Trimming took 0 bases from V and 5 from J; bases not matched to a gene: 7. The germline V gene encodes CDR1 LNHNV and CDR2 YYDKDF (reference sequence). The CDR3 reads CATSRDLSGGVEDTQYF. The CDR3 region has the DNA TGTGCCACCAGCAGAGATCTTAGCGGGGGGGTGGAAGATACGCAGTATTTT.

The chain combines TRBV2 with TRBJ2-3; either TRBD1 or TRBD2 may supply D (5 bases each). Trimming removed 5 bases at V and 0 bases at J, with 9 bases between. Germline V gives CDR1 SNHLY, CDR2 FYNNEI. The CDR3 has 14 residues. The CDR3 sequence is CASSRDASTDTQYF. As DNA, the CDR3 is TGTGCCAGCAGTAGGGACGCGAGCACAGATACGCAGTATTTT.

The V gene is TRBV9, the J gene TRBJ1-4, with a tentative D call TRBD1 (5 bases). The ends were cut back, 4 bases at V and 11 bases at J, with 24 bases in the middle. The CDR3 runs 16 residues. Germline CDR1 and CDR2: SGDLS and YYNGEE. CDR3 DNA sequence: TGTGCCAGCAGCTCTCAAACAGGCGCGGGAGTTCGGAAACTGTTTTTT. Translating it yields CASSSQTGAGVRKLFF.